The 5 T cell receptor beta chains below all came from one sample that was sequenced in a study of blood T cell repertoires in COVID-19. The repertoire was sequenced with immunoSEQ multiplex PCR; TCRdb's copy has only in-frame clones and lacks some. The sample contains around 200,000 clones, about nine tenths of which appear only once. Material for sequencing was peripheral blood. All receptors derive from a middle-aged man with acute or convalescent COVID-19.

This clone was counted a few times. The rearrangement links TRBV19 to TRBJ1-4; 8 bases are a match to TRBD1. J was trimmed by 0 bases and V by 3 bases; bases with no gene match: 9. The germline V gene encodes CDR1 LNHDA and CDR2 SQIVND (reference sequence). The CDR3 loop spans 18 amino acids. This CDR3 is CASSIPGQGAATNEKLFF. The CDR3 nucleotides read TGTGCCAGTAGTATCCCCGGACAGGGCGCTGCAACTAATGAAAAACTGTTTTTT.

This clone was recorded once. The CDR3 loop is CASSYSGGSANSPLHF. The CDR3 nucleotides read TGTGCCAGCAGTTACTCGGGGGGGTCGGCCAATTCACCCCTCCACTTT. The chain carries TRBV6-6 and TRBJ1-6; the D gene is possibly TRBD1 (5 bases). The length of the CDR3 is 16 residues. Germline V CDR1 and CDR2: MNHNY, SVGAGI (reference sequence). V dropped 0 bases and J dropped 7 bases, with 13 bases sitting between them.

V and J are TRBV13 and TRBJ2-2; maybe TRBD2 (5 bases). CDR3 size: 15 residues. In germline, CDR1 is PRHDT, CDR2 FYEKMQ (reference sequence). V was clipped by 0 bases and J by 6 bases, with 11 bases between them. The DNA of the CDR3 is TGTGCCAGCAGCTTAGGCCTGGCCGGGGCCGGGGAGCTGTTTTTT. This translates into CASSLGLAGAGELFF.

The rearrangement links TRBV9 to TRBJ1-6; tentative D call: TRBD1 (5 bases). Trimming left V 4 bases short and J 6 bases short, with 8 bases between. The length of the CDR3 is 13 residues. Germline V gene lookup returns CDR1 SGDLS and CDR2 YYNGEE. DNA for the CDR3: TGTGCCAGCAGCTTGACAGTTAATTCACCCCTCCACTTT. It yields the protein CASSLTVNSPLHF.

V and J are TRBV30 and TRBJ1-4; D gene ambiguous. The CDR3 runs 13 residues. Deletions cut 5 bases from V and 8 bases from J, with 15 bases between. In germline, CDR1 is GTSNPN, CDR2 SVGIG (reference sequence). This CDR3 is CAWRLPGGEKLFF. The CDR3 DNA reads TGTGCCTGGCGGCTGCCCGGCGGGGAAAAACTGTTTTTT. Using reference TRBV30 and TRBJ1-4 for the parts outside the CDR3, the full variable domain is SQTIHQWPATLVQPVGSPLSLECTVEGTSNPNLYWYRQAAGRGLQLLFYSVGIGQISSEVPQNLSASRPQDRQFILSSKKLLLSDSGFYLCAWRLPGGEKLFFGSGTQLSVL.